This TCR beta chain was obtained from a study of identical twins. TCRdb redid the calling of the 5' RACE reads with MiXCR, one entry per CDR3 protein. Found here are some 710,000 distinct CDR3 sequences, around 6% of them singletons; the top ten hold around 2%. The CDR3 consists of 12 residues. Germline V gene sequence: CDR1 MRHNA, CDR2 SNTAGT. V lost 4 bases and J lost 10, with 13 bases in between. Broader study findings: For cord blood, abundant beta clonotypes had fewer insertions, unlike memory repertoires, which showed none.

Many counts were recorded for this clonotype. Its matching antigen is unknown. This sequence joins TRBV6-4 and TRBJ1-1; D ambiguous. The sequencing input was naive T cells sorted from blood. The TCR comes from a young man in good health. In DNA form, the CDR3 reads TGTGCCAGCAGTGCCCGGGAGGGATTAGCTTTCTTT. Amino acid sequence: CASSAREGLAFF.